These 16 T cell receptor beta chains share one sample of origin, sequenced in a study of blood T cell repertoires in COVID-19 (dated by TCRdb to the early 2020s). Library prep was done by the immunoSEQ multiplex PCR assay. TCRdb mirrors the immuneACCESS table, restricted to in-frame sequences. Some clones are absent from its copies; in checked studies, under half trace to an unresolved V gene, and the reason for the others is unknown. The sample table holds about 140,000 clones, of which 76% were seen once. The top ten clonotypes cover 4.5% of the sample. The sample comprised peripheral blood. All receptors derive from an elderly woman with active or convalescent COVID-19.

This clone was observed a few times. This chain joins TRBV27 and TRBJ1-2, with 7 bases that match TRBD1. The CDR3 totals 17 residues. J was trimmed by 0 bases and V by 3 bases; bases with no gene match: 10. Germline lookup yields CDR1 MNHEY and CDR2 SMNVEV (reference sequence). The CDR3 reads CASSLSGTDFANYGYTF. CDR3 DNA: TGTGCCAGCAGTTTGAGTGGGACAGACTTTGCTAACTATGGCTACACCTTC.

This chain links TRBV4-1 with TRBJ2-5, with D perhaps TRBD1 (6 bases). Germline V gives CDR1 MGHRA, CDR2 YSYEKL. The CDR3 length is 16 residues. Trimming stripped 0 bases from V and 5 bases from J, with 16 bases between. Written as DNA, the CDR3 is TGCGCCAGCAGCCAAGATCGGCAGGGGATTTTGGAGACCCAGTACTTC. Translation: CASSQDRQGILETQYF.

The rearrangement uses TRBV5-6 and TRBJ2-3; TRBD1 matches 9 bases. The V gene end was trimmed by 4 bases and the J gene end by 6 bases; junction bases not matched to a gene: 9. CDR3 length: 15 residues. Germline CDR1 SGHDT, CDR2 YYEEEE. CDR3 in amino acids: CASSRRTGVRDTQYF. In DNA, the CDR3 is TGTGCCAGCAGCCGTAGGACAGGGGTTAGGGATACGCAGTATTTT.

The CDR3 DNA follows: TGTGCCAGCAGCTTATTAGGCGCACAGGGGCATTCACCCCTCCACTTT. Protein product: CASSLLGAQGHSPLHF. The genes are TRBV7-8 and TRBJ1-6; TRBD1 agrees at 7 bases. J lost 8 bases, V lost 2 bases, and 9 bases had no gene match. The CDR3 is 16 amino acids. CDR1 and CDR2 from the germline V gene are SGHVS and FQNEAQ.

The chain couples TRBV7-9 to TRBJ1-2, with 8 positions matching TRBD1. The CDR3 loop spans 14 amino acids. V trimming: 7 bases; J trimming: 3 bases; junction bases outside the gene matches: 7. Germline V CDR1 and CDR2: SEHNR, FQNEAQ (reference sequence). CDR3 DNA sequence: TGTGCCAGCACCGGGACAGGCCCTGACTATGGCTACACCTTC. Its protein product is CASTGTGPDYGYTF.

V gene TRBV6-2 or TRBV6-3 combines with J gene TRBJ2-5; a weak D match, TRBD2 (6 bases). The CDR3 contains 14 residues. Germline CDR1 and CDR2: MNHEY and SVGEGT. V was trimmed by 4 bases and J by 5 bases, leaving 14 bases between them. This CDR3 reads CASSSMTSQETQYF. CDR3 DNA sequence: TGTGCCAGCAGTTCAATGACTAGTCAGGAGACCCAGTACTTC.

The rearrangement joins TRBV28 to TRBJ1-1, with D unresolved. The CDR3 extends over 12 amino acids. The germline CDR1 and CDR2 sequences are MDHEN and SYDVKM. Trimming pared 3 bases from V and 7 bases from J, leaving 9 bases between. The CDR3 sequence is CASSLLGNEAFF. The CDR3 nucleotides read TGTGCCAGCAGTTTGTTGGGCAATGAAGCTTTCTTT.

This clone showed up just a few times. The chain joins TRBV30 to TRBJ1-5, with D unresolved. The CDR3 contains 13 residues. V was clipped by 0 bases and J by 6 bases, with 9 bases between them. The germline V gene has CDR1 GTSNPN and CDR2 SVGIG (reference sequence). The CDR3 region is CAWSVFEGQPQHF. DNA for the CDR3: TGTGCCTGGAGTGTATTCGAGGGTCAGCCCCAGCATTTT.

The chain employs TRBV4-3 and TRBJ2-7, with 8 bases matching TRBD1. The V gene end was trimmed by 0 bases and the J gene end by 4 bases; junction bases not matched to a gene: 5. Germline CDR1 is LGHNA and CDR2 is YSLEER. The CDR3 sequence is 15 residues long. The CDR3 reads CASSQDQGAPYEQYF. In nucleotides, the CDR3 is TGCGCCAGCAGCCAAGATCAGGGGGCGCCTTACGAGCAGTACTTC.

This clone was picked up a small number of times. This rearrangement joins TRBV5-1 to TRBJ1-6; TRBD1 might be the D (6 bases). CDR1 and CDR2 from the germline V gene are SGHRS and YFSETQ. CDR3 length: 16 residues. Trimming took 0 bases from V and 8 from J, leaving 15 bases between them. The CDR3 spells CASSLGGPENYSPLHF. CDR3 bases: TGCGCCAGCAGCTTGGGGGGGCCAGAGAATTATTCACCCCTCCACTTT.

This sequence joins TRBV19 and TRBJ1-4; D is perhaps TRBD1 (6 bases). Germline V CDR1 and CDR2: LNHDA, SQIVND (reference sequence). The CDR3 is 16 amino acids. V lost 0 bases to trimming and J lost 4 bases, with 12 bases between them. CDR3 bases: TGTGCCAGTAGTATAGATGGACAGCTATTTAATGAAAAACTGTTTTTT. This gives the protein CASSIDGQLFNEKLFF.

The J gene is TRBJ1-2, the V gene TRBV28; TRBD1 might be the D (6 bases). The CDR3 runs to 18 residues. Per the germline V gene, CDR1 is MDHEN and CDR2 is SYDVKM. Deletions cut 3 bases from V and 3 bases from J, with 23 bases between. For the CDR3, the DNA is TGTGCCAGCAGTTTTGGGTTGGCTCCCACAGGGAATTACTATGGCTACACCTTC. It yields the protein CASSFGLAPTGNYYGYTF.

This chain links TRBV7-9 with TRBJ2-2; weak D call: TRBD1 (5 bases). The germline V and J ends were trimmed by 5 bases and 6 bases, with 19 bases remaining between them. This CDR3 spans 16 amino acids. Germline lookup yields CDR1 SEHNR and CDR2 FQNEAQ (reference sequence). CDR3 nucleotides: TGTGCCAGCAGCCCTCTGACAGTTCTGGGCCCCGGGGAGCTGTTTTTT. This sequence encodes CASSPLTVLGPGELFF.

This sequence joins TRBV28 and TRBJ1-1; TRBD1 matches 8 bases. The CDR3 loop spans 15 amino acids. With V trimmed by 3 bases and J by 5 bases, 8 bases remained unmatched. Looked up from germline, CDR1 is MDHEN and CDR2 is SYDVKM. In DNA form, the CDR3 reads TGTGCCAGCAGTTTGGACAGGGTCGTAATGACTGAAGCTTTCTTT. This sequence encodes CASSLDRVVMTEAFF.

V gene TRBV28 combines with J gene TRBJ1-6; 7 bases map to TRBD1. The CDR3 loop spans 16 amino acids. Trimming cost V 2 bases and J 4 bases; bases outside gene matches: 5. The V gene's germline CDR1 is MDHEN and CDR2 SYDVKM. The CDR3 DNA is TGTGCCAGCAGTTTAGGGACGACAGGGTATAATTCACCCCTCCACTTT. This sequence encodes CASSLGTTGYNSPLHF.

The gene calls are TRBV6-5 and TRBJ2-1; maybe TRBD2 (5 bases). With 6 bases removed from V and 5 bases from J, the gap between germline ends came to 11 bases. The V gene's germline CDR1 is MNHEY and CDR2 SVGAGI. CDR3 length equals 13 residues. This CDR3 reads CASSLGLNNEQFF. CDR3 DNA: TGTGCCAGCAGCCTCGGACTTAACAATGAGCAGTTCTTC.